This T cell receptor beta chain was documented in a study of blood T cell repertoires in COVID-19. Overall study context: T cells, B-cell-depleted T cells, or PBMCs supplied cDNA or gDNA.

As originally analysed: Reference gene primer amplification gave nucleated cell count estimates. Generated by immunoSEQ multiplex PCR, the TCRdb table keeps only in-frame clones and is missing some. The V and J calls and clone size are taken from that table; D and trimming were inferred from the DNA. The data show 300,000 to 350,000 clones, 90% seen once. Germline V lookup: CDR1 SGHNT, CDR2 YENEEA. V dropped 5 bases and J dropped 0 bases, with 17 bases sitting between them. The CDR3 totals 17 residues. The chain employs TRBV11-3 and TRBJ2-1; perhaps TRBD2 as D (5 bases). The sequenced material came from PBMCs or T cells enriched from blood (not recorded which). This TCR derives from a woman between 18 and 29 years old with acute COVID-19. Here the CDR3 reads CASSPSRGPSSYNEQFF. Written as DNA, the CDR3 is TGTGCCAGCAGCCCCAGTAGAGGGCCGAGCTCCTACAATGAGCAGTTCTTC.